The 9 T cell receptor beta chains listed next were all sequenced from one sample in a study of OX40 agonist ivuxolimab in advanced cancers. Data came from immunoSEQ multiplex PCR; TCRdb stores just in-frame clones and leaves some out. The sample has more than 80,000 clones, about 89% seen once. The sequences come from CD4+ or CD8+ T cells sorted from blood, collected in a trial of the OX40 agonist ivuxolimab. Receptors were obtained from an adult with an advanced solid tumor such as melanoma, head and neck, liver or kidney cancer.

The chain joins TRBV5-1 to TRBJ1-4; D is uncertain. Germline lookup yields CDR1 SGHRS and CDR2 YFSETQ. There are 15 residues in the CDR3. V was trimmed by 0 bases and J by 1 base, leaving 7 bases between them. The CDR3 DNA reads TGCGCCAGCAGCTTGGCGGGATTAACTAATGAAAAACTGTTTTTT. Protein product: CASSLAGLTNEKLFF.

V gene TRBV4-1 combines with J gene TRBJ1-3, with 8 positions matching TRBD1. V gave up 4 bases and J gave up 4 bases; unmatched junction bases: 12. Germline V gives CDR1 MGHRA, CDR2 YSYEKL. The CDR3 spans 17 residues. CDR3: CASSLLATGVTGNTIYF. CDR3 in DNA: TGCGCCAGCAGCCTCCTCGCGACAGGGGTAACAGGAAACACCATATATTTT.

The V call is TRBV29-1, the J call TRBJ1-2; possibly TRBD1 for D (5 bases). CDR3 size: 11 residues. CDR1 and CDR2 from the germline V gene are SQVTM and ANQGSEA. The V gene lost 5 bases and the J gene lost 6 bases, with 10 bases spanning the gap. The CDR3 DNA sequence: TGCAGCGTTTATGACAGTCATGGCTACACCTTC. It specifies CSVYDSHGYTF.

The chain uses TRBV19 and TRBJ1-4, with TRBD1 identical over 8 bases. The CDR3 runs to 15 residues. From germline, CDR1 is LNHDA and CDR2 SQIVND (reference sequence). V dropped 4 bases and J dropped 3; count of bases not matched to a gene: 4. This CDR3 reads CASSTGTGSNEKLFF. The DNA of the CDR3 is TGTGCCAGTAGTACCGGGACAGGCTCTAATGAAAAACTGTTTTTT.

CDR3 region: CASSRSRIITQNTGELFF. The CDR3 nucleotides read TGTGCCAGCTCAAGGTCCAGAATCATCACTCAAAACACCGGGGAGCTGTTTTTT. V and J are TRBV18 and TRBJ2-2, with D hard to call. Trimming stripped 5 bases from V and 2 bases from J, with 21 bases between. The CDR3 is made up of 18 amino acids. Germline CDR1 KGHSH, CDR2 LQKENI.

The V gene is TRBV4-2, the J gene TRBJ1-2, with 9 bases fitting TRBD1. V lost 4 bases to trimming and J lost 3 bases; unmatched junction nucleotides: 6. The CDR3 extends over 15 amino acids. The germline CDR1 and CDR2 sequences are LGHNA and YNFKEQ. CDR3 DNA: TGTGCCAGCAGCCCCGCGACAGGGGGTGACTATGGCTACACCTTC. Its translation: CASSPATGGDYGYTF.

The chain combines TRBV5-1 with TRBJ2-3; 7 bases match TRBD1. This CDR3 has 19 residues. Germline lookup yields CDR1 SGHRS and CDR2 YFSETQ. Germline trimming cut 0 bases from V and 0 bases from J; bases unmatched to any gene: 13. CDR3 residues: CASSLGQGRKVSSTDTQYF. In DNA, the CDR3 is TGCGCCAGCAGCTTGGGACAGGGTCGTAAGGTCTCTAGCACAGATACGCAGTATTTT.

The chain is built from TRBV27 and TRBJ1-2; 7 bases align to TRBD1. The CDR3 length is 15 residues. V shed 5 bases, J shed 7 bases, and the junction held 13 bases outside the gene matches. Germline V gene sequence: CDR1 MNHEY, CDR2 SMNVEV (reference sequence). Written as DNA, the CDR3 is TGTGCCAGCAGTCCCAGGGGGGACATATCCTTTGGCTACACCTTC. Its protein is CASSPRGDISFGYTF.

The J gene is TRBJ2-5, the V gene TRBV20-1; D is unclear. The V gene lost 6 bases and the J gene lost 5 bases, with 10 bases spanning the gap. The CDR3 has 11 amino acids. Germline V gene sequence: CDR1 DFQATT, CDR2 SNEGSKA (reference sequence). Here the CDR3 reads CSAYTGETQYF. CDR3 nucleotide sequence: TGCAGTGCCTACACCGGGGAGACCCAGTACTTC.